The 20 T cell receptor beta chains below come from one sample, sequenced in a study of cytomegalovirus exposure and HLA in healthy donors (dated by TCRdb to 2015 to 2018). Libraries were made using the immunoSEQ multiplex PCR assay. For the multiplex PCR, a mixture combining 60 forward primers for TCR Vbeta segments and 13 reverse primers for TCR Jbeta segments was used. Entries here come from immuneACCESS through TCRdb and include only in-frame sequences with V and J called. Some clones fail to appear in such tables; in the studies checked, an unresolved V gene covers under half of the shortfall, and the cause of the remainder is unknown. For this sample the table gives under 250,000 clones, of which approximately 80% were detected only once. Less than 4.5% of the sample rests with the top ten. Specimen: PBMCs. The receptors originated from a male donor in good health and CMV-seronegative.

To note about this clone: Germline and junction disagree at one end, which may indicate a read error. This rearrangement joins TRBV20-1 to TRBJ2-7; the D gene is possibly TRBD1 (5 bases). Germline CDR1 DFQATT, CDR2 SNEGSKA (reference sequence). The length of the CDR3 is 11 residues. The CDR3 loop reads CSASRAALGAF. CDR3 coding DNA: TGCAGTGCTAGTAGGGCGGCCTTAGGGGCTTTC.

This clone has more than one count but fewer than ten. The V gene is TRBV6-6, the J gene TRBJ1-1; D gene uncertain. Germline V CDR1 and CDR2: MNHNY, SVGAGI (reference sequence). The CDR3 is 14 amino acids. Trimming took 0 bases from V and 3 from J, leaving 8 bases between them. CDR3 DNA: TGTGCCAGCAGTTACTCGCTGGAGGACACTGAAGCTTTCTTT. Residues: CASSYSLEDTEAFF.

V and J are TRBV5-1 and TRBJ2-7; TRBD2 is a possible D gene (5 bases). Per the germline V gene, CDR1 is SGHRS and CDR2 is YFSETQ. The CDR3 loop spans 13 amino acids. Trimming cost V 4 bases and J 4 bases, with 12 bases left between them. CDR3 loop: CASSTEGKYEQYF. The CDR3 nucleotides read TGCGCCAGCAGCACCGAGGGAAAGTACGAGCAGTACTTC.

This clone was seen more than once but under ten times. The chain's CDR3 is CASRQGKQPQHF. For the CDR3, the DNA is TGTGCCAGTCGACAGGGTAAACAGCCCCAGCATTTT. The chain recombines TRBV19 with TRBJ1-5; 7 bases agree with TRBD1. CDR1 LNHDA and CDR2 SQIVND come from the germline V gene (reference sequence). This CDR3 region has 12 residues. The V gene end was trimmed by 8 bases and the J gene end by 7 bases; junction bases not matched to a gene: 5.

A few counts support this clone. This sequence joins TRBV18 and TRBJ1-1, with 8 bases identical to TRBD1. J lost 3 bases, V lost 3 bases, and 9 bases had no gene match. Looked up from germline, CDR1 is KGHSH and CDR2 is LQKENI. The CDR3 sequence is 16 residues long. CDR3 region: CASSPPDREGDTEAFF. DNA for the CDR3: TGTGCCAGCTCACCGCCGGACAGGGAGGGGGACACTGAAGCTTTCTTT.

The chain links TRBV6-1 to TRBJ2-2; the D gene is possibly TRBD1 (6 bases). Trimming shortened V by 2 bases and J by 5 bases, and 18 bases separated the two germline ends. The CDR3 covers 17 residues. CDR1 is MNHNS, CDR2 SASEGT, per germline. The CDR3 spells CASSESPGAVYTGELFF. The CDR3 DNA is TGTGCCAGCAGTGAAAGTCCAGGGGCGGTTTATACCGGGGAGCTGTTTTTT.

This clone was counted between two and nine times. CDR3 sequence: CASSQATGLNTGELFF. The CDR3 nucleotides read TGCGCCAGCAGCCAAGCGACCGGGTTGAACACCGGGGAGCTGTTTTTT. V and J are TRBV4-1 and TRBJ2-2; D unresolved. V was shortened by 1 base and J by 1 base, with 10 bases between the two germline ends. The CDR3 sequence is 16 residues long. Germline V CDR1 and CDR2: MGHRA, YSYEKL.

The rearrangement joins TRBV28 to TRBJ2-7, with 7 nucleotides matching TRBD2. V dropped 6 bases and J dropped 9; count of bases not matched to a gene: 20. This CDR3 spans 16 amino acids. CDR1 is MDHEN, CDR2 SYDVKM, per germline. This CDR3 is CASSYTSSGPFVGQYF. The CDR3 DNA reads TGTGCCAGCAGCTACACCTCTAGCGGACCCTTCGTTGGGCAGTACTTC.

The chain couples TRBV6-1 to TRBJ1-1, with TRBD1 as a possible D gene (6 bases). There are 15 residues in the CDR3. V lost 7 bases to trimming and J lost 1 base, with 16 bases between them. Germline CDR1 MNHNS, CDR2 SASEGT. Written as DNA, the CDR3 is TGTGCCAGCACGGGCTGGGACACCCCGAACACTGAAGCTTTCTTT. The encoded protein is CASTGWDTPNTEAFF.

The CDR3: CASSGRAGSYEQYF. Here the CDR3 DNA reads TGCGCCAGCAGCGGCAGGGCTGGGTCCTACGAGCAGTACTTC. The chain links TRBV4-1 to TRBJ2-7, with D possibly being TRBD1 (5 bases). The V end lost 5 bases, the J end lost 1 base, and 12 bases lay between the germline ends. CDR1 MGHRA and CDR2 YSYEKL come from the germline V gene. CDR3 length: 14 amino acids.

The genes are TRBV6-1 and TRBJ2-3; 10 nucleotides line up with TRBD2. V was clipped by 4 bases and J by 0 bases; unmatched bases: 7. The CDR3 has 17 residues. From germline, CDR1 is MNHNS and CDR2 SASEGT. The CDR3 reads CASSALTSGTSTDTQYF. The CDR3 bases are TGTGCCAGCAGTGCCCTTACTAGCGGGACTAGCACAGATACGCAGTATTTT.

The V and J genes are TRBV7-3 and TRBJ2-1, with 7 bases aligning to TRBD1. Germline assignment: CDR1 SGHTA and CDR2 FQGTGA. V lost 1 base and J lost 6; bases outside the gene matches: 9. The CDR3 has 16 residues. CDR3 nucleotide sequence: TGTGCCAGCAGCTTAATCGCAGGGGGTATCCCCAATGAGCAGTTCTTC. Encoded protein: CASSLIAGGIPNEQFF.

The V call is TRBV2, the J call TRBJ2-2, with TRBD2 matching 15 bases. CDR3 size: 15 residues. CDR1 is SNHLY and CDR2 is FYNNEI in the germline V gene. After removal of 7 bases from V and 8 bases from J, the junction contained 5 bases not matched to a gene. CDR3 in amino acids: CASTLGLAGGGELFF. The CDR3 region has the DNA TGTGCCAGCACCCTGGGACTAGCGGGAGGAGGGGAGCTGTTTTTT.

V and J are TRBV5-1 and TRBJ2-2, with TRBD1 matching over 10 bases. Trimming took 4 bases from V and 4 from J; bases not matched to a gene: 7. The V gene's germline CDR1 is SGHRS and CDR2 YFSETQ. This CDR3 contains 16 residues. DNA of the CDR3: TGCGCCAGCAGCCCACGACAGGGGGCGCTCACCGGGGAGCTGTTTTTT. This gives the protein CASSPRQGALTGELFF.

The rearrangement links TRBV28 to TRBJ2-7, with 9 bases aligning to TRBD1. Per the germline V gene, CDR1 is MDHEN and CDR2 is SYDVKM. The trim removed 6 bases at V and 7 bases at J, leaving 10 bases unmatched. This CDR3 is 14 amino acids long. The CDR3 here is CASRGGDRVDEQYF. The CDR3 DNA reads TGTGCCAGCAGAGGGGGGGACAGGGTGGATGAGCAGTACTTC.

The chain has TRBV10-3 and TRBJ2-3, with 12 nucleotides matching TRBD1. Trimming cost V 0 bases and J 0 bases; bases outside gene matches: 7. The CDR3 runs 19 residues. The V gene's germline CDR1 is ENHRY and CDR2 SYGVKD. The CDR3 loop reads CAISESGAGTGGSTDTQYF. The CDR3 DNA follows: TGTGCCATCAGTGAGTCGGGCGCCGGGACAGGGGGCAGCACAGATACGCAGTATTTT.

V usage is TRBV6-6 and J usage is TRBJ2-2; tentative D call: TRBD2 (5 bases). V lost 6 bases to trimming and J lost 2 bases, with 10 bases between them. CDR1 MNHNY and CDR2 SVGAGI come from the germline V gene (reference sequence). This CDR3 is 14 amino acids long. CDR3 sequence reads: CASSRLANTGELFF. In DNA, the CDR3 is TGTGCCAGCAGCCGTCTAGCTAACACCGGGGAGCTGTTTTTT.

The gene calls are TRBV5-4 and TRBJ2-1, with 9 bases identical to TRBD1. The CDR3 contains 14 residues. V was clipped by 4 bases and J by 7 bases; unmatched bases: 6. Per germline, CDR1 SGHNT and CDR2 YYREEE (reference sequence). The chain's CDR3 is CASSAGQGRNEQFF. The CDR3 DNA reads TGTGCCAGCAGCGCCGGACAGGGGAGGAATGAGCAGTTCTTC. The variable domain in full, completed from reference TRBV5-4 and TRBJ2-1, reads ETGVTQSPTHLIKTRGQQVTLRCSSQSGHNTVSWYQQALGQGPQFIFQYYREEENGRGNFPPRFSGLQFPNYSSELNVNALELDDSALYLCASSAGQGRNEQFFGPGTRLTVL.

The genes are TRBV27 and TRBJ2-7, with D possibly being TRBD1 (5 bases). This CDR3 is 15 amino acids long. Trimming removed 1 base from V and 3 bases from J, with 13 bases in between. The germline gives CDR1 MNHEY, CDR2 SMNVEV (reference sequence). As DNA, the CDR3 is TGTGCCAGCAGTTTATTTCCCGACAGTAACTACGAGCAGTACTTC. Translated, it gives CASSLFPDSNYEQYF.

This chain connects TRBV27 to TRBJ2-7; 9 bases match TRBD2. Trimming took 5 bases from V and 3 from J; bases not matched to a gene: 5. Germline loops: CDR1 MNHEY, CDR2 SMNVEV (reference sequence). The CDR3 is 14 amino acids. The DNA of the CDR3 is TGTGCCAGCAGTATGGGACTAGCCAGCTACGAGCAGTACTTC. Translating it yields CASSMGLASYEQYF.